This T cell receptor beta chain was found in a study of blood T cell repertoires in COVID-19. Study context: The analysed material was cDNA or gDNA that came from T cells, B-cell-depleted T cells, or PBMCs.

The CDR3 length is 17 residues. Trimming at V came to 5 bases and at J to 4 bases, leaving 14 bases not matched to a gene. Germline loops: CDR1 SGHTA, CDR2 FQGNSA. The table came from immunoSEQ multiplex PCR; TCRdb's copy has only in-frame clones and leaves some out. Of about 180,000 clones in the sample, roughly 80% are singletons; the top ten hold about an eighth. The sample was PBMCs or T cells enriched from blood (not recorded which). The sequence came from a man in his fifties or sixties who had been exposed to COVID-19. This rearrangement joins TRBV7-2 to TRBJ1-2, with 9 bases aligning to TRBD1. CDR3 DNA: TGTGCCAGCAGCATGAGCCCAAGGACAGGGGATGGCTATGGCTACACCTTC. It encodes CASSMSPRTGDGYGYTF.